These 3 T cell receptor beta chains originate from one sample sequenced in a study of blood T cell repertoires in COVID-19. Produced via immunoSEQ multiplex PCR; TCRdb's table is partial and in-frame only. Of 180,000 or so clones listed, roughly 86% were seen once; the top ten hold approximately 3.5%. Sequencing used peripheral blood. The receptors were sampled from an older man with acute or convalescent COVID-19.

The CDR3 reads CASTPDRGRHGSYEQYF. DNA for the CDR3: TGTGCCAGCACCCCAGACAGGGGGCGTCACGGGTCCTACGAGCAGTACTTC. The chain combines TRBV27 with TRBJ2-7, with 10 bases aligning to TRBD1. Looked up from germline, CDR1 is MNHEY and CDR2 is SMNVEV (reference sequence). The CDR3 contains 17 residues. J gave up 1 base and V 7 bases, and 13 bases lay outside the gene matches.

The chain combines TRBV27 with TRBJ2-5, with D uncertain. The germline V gene has CDR1 MNHEY and CDR2 SMNVEV (reference sequence). V lost 0 bases to trimming and J lost 3 bases, with 8 bases between them. CDR3 length: 14 amino acids. This CDR3 reads CASSLSSPEETQYF. The CDR3 nucleotides read TGTGCCAGCAGTTTATCGAGCCCGGAAGAGACCCAGTACTTC.

The chain employs TRBV2 and TRBJ1-2; a weak D match, TRBD1 (5 bases). The V end was cut by 0 bases, the J end by 9 bases, with 14 bases between. This CDR3 spans 14 amino acids. From germline, CDR1 is SNHLY and CDR2 FYNNEI. In DNA, the CDR3 is TGTGCCAGCAGTGAAGCGGTAGGACAAGTAAGCTACACCTTC. Its translation: CASSEAVGQVSYTF.